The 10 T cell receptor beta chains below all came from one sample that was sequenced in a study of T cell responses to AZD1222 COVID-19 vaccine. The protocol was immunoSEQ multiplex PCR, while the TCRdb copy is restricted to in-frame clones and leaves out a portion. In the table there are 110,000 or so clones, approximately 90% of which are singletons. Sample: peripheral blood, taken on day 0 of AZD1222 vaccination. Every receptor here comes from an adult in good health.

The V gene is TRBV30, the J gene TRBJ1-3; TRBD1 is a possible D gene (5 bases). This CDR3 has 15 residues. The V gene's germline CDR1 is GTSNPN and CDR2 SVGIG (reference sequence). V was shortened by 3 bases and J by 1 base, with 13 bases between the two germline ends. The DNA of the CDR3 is TGTGCCTGGAGGGGGGGGGAAGGATCTGGAAACACCATATATTTT. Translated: CAWRGGEGSGNTIYF. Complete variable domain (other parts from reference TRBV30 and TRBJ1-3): SQTIHQWPATLVQPVGSPLSLECTVEGTSNPNLYWYRQAAGRGLQLLFYSVGIGQISSEVPQNLSASRPQDRQFILSSKKLLLSDSGFYLCAWRGGEGSGNTIYFGEGSWLTVV.

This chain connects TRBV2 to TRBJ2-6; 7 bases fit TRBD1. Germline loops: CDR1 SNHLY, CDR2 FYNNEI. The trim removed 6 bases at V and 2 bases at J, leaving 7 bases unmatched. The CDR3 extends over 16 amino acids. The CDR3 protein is CASRDRAGPGANVLTF. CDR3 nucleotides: TGTGCCAGCAGAGACAGGGCCGGGCCTGGGGCCAACGTCCTGACTTTC.

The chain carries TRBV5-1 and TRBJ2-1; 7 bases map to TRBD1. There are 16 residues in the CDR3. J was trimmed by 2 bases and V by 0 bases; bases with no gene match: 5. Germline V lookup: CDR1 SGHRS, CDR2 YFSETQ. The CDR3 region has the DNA TGCGCCAGCAGCTTGGGGGGCAGGGGGACCTACAATGAGCAGTTCTTC. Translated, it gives CASSLGGRGTYNEQFF.

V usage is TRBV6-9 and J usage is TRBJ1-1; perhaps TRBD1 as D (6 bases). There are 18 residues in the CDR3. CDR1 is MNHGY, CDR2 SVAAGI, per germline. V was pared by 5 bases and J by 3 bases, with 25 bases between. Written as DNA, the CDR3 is TGTGCCAGCAGTCCCACCCTGACAGGAGCGCGTTGGTACACTGAAGCTTTCTTT. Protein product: CASSPTLTGARWYTEAFF.

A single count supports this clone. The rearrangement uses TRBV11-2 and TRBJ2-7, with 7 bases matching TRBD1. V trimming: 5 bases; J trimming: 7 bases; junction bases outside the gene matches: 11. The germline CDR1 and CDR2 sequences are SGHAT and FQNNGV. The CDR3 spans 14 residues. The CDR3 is CASSPNRGWGEQYF. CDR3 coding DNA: TGTGCCAGCAGCCCCAACAGGGGCTGGGGAGAGCAGTACTTC.

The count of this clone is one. The CDR3 region has the DNA TGTGCCAGCAGTTTATCAGGGTGGCCCCAGCATTTT. It encodes CASSLSGWPQHF. The chain employs TRBV28 and TRBJ1-5; weak D call: TRBD1 (5 bases). Trimming cost V 1 base and J 9 bases, with 7 bases left between them. This CDR3 region has 12 residues. Germline-derived CDR1 and CDR2 are MDHEN and SYDVKM.

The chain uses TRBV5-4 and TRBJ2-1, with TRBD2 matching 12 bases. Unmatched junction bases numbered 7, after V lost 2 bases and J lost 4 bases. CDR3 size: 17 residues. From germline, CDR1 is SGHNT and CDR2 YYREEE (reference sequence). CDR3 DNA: TGTGCCAGCAGCTTACCCTTTGGGACTAGCGGGTACAATGAGCAGTTCTTC. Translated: CASSLPFGTSGYNEQFF.

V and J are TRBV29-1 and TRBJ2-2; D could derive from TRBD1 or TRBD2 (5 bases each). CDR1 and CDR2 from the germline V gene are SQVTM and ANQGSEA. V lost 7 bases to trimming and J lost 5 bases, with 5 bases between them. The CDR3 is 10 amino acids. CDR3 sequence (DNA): TGCAGCGGGGGGACCGGGGAGCTGTTTTTT. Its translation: CSGGTGELFF.

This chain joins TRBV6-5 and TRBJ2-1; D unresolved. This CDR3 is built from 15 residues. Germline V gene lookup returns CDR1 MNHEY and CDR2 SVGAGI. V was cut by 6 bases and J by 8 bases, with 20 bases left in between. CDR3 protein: CASRSLASRFDEQFF. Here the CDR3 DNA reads TGTGCCAGCAGATCCTTAGCCTCTCGATTTGATGAGCAGTTCTTC.

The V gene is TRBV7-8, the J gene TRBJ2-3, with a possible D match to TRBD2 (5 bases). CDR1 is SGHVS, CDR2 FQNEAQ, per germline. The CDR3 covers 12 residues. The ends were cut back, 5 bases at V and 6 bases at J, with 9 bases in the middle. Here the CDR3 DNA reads TGTGCCAGCAGCAGTAGCGCTGATACGCAGTATTTT. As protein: CASSSSADTQYF.